A selection of T cell receptor beta chains follows, all from one sample in a study of monozygotic twins with inflammatory bowel disease. TCRdb reworked the 5' RACE reads into one entry per CDR3 protein, no DNA. The table gives 350,000 to 400,000 distinct CDR3 sequences; the top ten clones make up 2.5% to 3% of it. Sequencing input: blood. The receptors derive from a human donor with ulcerative colitis or Crohn's disease, or a healthy co-twin of an affected twin (not recorded which). CDR3s include the opening cysteine and the closing phenylalanine or tryptophan.

j_gene,v_gene,CDR3aa
TRBJ2-3,TRBV12-3/TRBV12-4,CASSPLGGQGYTDTQYF
TRBJ2-1,TRBV4-2,CASSQTLNEQFF
TRBJ2-5,TRBV5-1,CASSLGRTMWGPMETQYF
TRBJ1-3,TRBV20-1,CSAPNRVSGNTIYF
TRBJ2-7,TRBV7-2,CASSLFDGTYEQYF
TRBJ2-3,TRBV28,CASRRRQGLLGTDTQYF
TRBJ1-2,TRBV28,CASSLIPRGGSYGYTF
TRBJ2-1,TRBV5-1,CASSLEGSNEQFF
TRBJ1-3,TRBV5-1,CASSVRTGTSGNTIYF
TRBJ2-6,TRBV29-1,CSAATGPGANVLTF
TRBJ2-1,TRBV29-1,CSVREGGVYYNEQFF
TRBJ2-3,TRBV7-9,CASSPLPAGDTDTQYF
TRBJ2-5,TRBV7-9,CASSFWQETQYF
TRBJ2-2,TRBV2,CASRTGSTGELFF
TRBJ2-1,TRBV12-3/TRBV12-4,CASSPLGLTYNEQFF
TRBJ2-3,TRBV7-9,CASSLVDSNTDTQYF
TRBJ1-6,TRBV19,CASSTHDRGGNSPLHF
TRBJ1-2,TRBV27,CASSAVGSGGVLYGYTF
TRBJ2-7,TRBV6-5,CASRRRPTGYSYEQYF
TRBJ1-1,TRBV27,CASRSGRTEAFF
TRBJ2-2,TRBV20-1,CSARNPSGGATGELFF
TRBJ2-1,TRBV12-3/TRBV12-4,CASIGGLSSYNEQFF
TRBJ2-2,TRBV7-2,CASSAQGGDTGELFF
TRBJ2-1,TRBV5-1,CASSPQPPTGTNLYNEQFF
TRBJ1-6,TRBV6-2/TRBV6-3,CASSLRQRISPLHF
TRBJ2-5,TRBV20-1,CSASGRDSQETQYF
TRBJ1-2,TRBV11-2,CASTGPGRANYGYTF
TRBJ2-3,TRBV20-1,CSAGWGTGTDTQYF
TRBJ2-3,TRBV4-2,CASSQGGTVTTQYF
TRBJ1-5,TRBV20-1,CSAGLQGDDQPQHF
TRBJ2-3,TRBV7-2,CASSLVASSTDTQYF
TRBJ2-1,TRBV9,CASSASVGEDYNEQFF
TRBJ2-3,TRBV24-1,CATSGQGADTQYF
TRBJ1-2,TRBV10-3,CAIAPFTVGSWDQVPYRGYTF
TRBJ2-5,TRBV5-6,CASSLPSGIQETQYF
TRBJ2-5,TRBV6-5,CASSLTARPLKEETQYF
TRBJ1-2,TRBV3-1,CASSQGKGARAGYTF
TRBJ2-7,TRBV7-6,CASSLSPGGEQYF
TRBJ2-5,TRBV30,CAWSPSGQALKTQYF
TRBJ1-6,TRBV27,CASSLSPGANNSPLHF
TRBJ2-3,TRBV5-1,CASSLYSGGARDTQYF
TRBJ2-3,TRBV5-6,CASSLNRWQGDGYF
TRBJ2-7,TRBV19,CASSIEGFGEQYF
TRBJ2-5,TRBV3-1,CASSQDGGGLWAQYF
TRBJ2-1,TRBV20-1,CSASTSGGISSYNEQFF
TRBJ1-1,TRBV7-6,CASSLRGVWTEAFF
TRBJ2-7,TRBV12-5,CASGLGTGGDEQYF
TRBJ1-1,TRBV9,CASSLTEDTEAFF
TRBJ1-3,TRBV2,CASTRDRAESGTIYF
TRBJ1-1,TRBV7-6,CASSLRVGTGMNTEAFF
TRBJ2-7,TRBV5-1,CASSISGGAGYEQYF
TRBJ2-1,TRBV20-1,CSATNLAGGYNEQFF
TRBJ2-7,TRBV7-8,CASSLVRTPFPYEQYF
TRBJ2-7,TRBV7-8,CASSLVRGAPYEQYF
TRBJ2-1,TRBV7-2,CASSLGRDSSYNEQFF
TRBJ2-7,TRBV5-1,CASSLGGGRTYEQYF
TRBJ2-5,TRBV4-3,CASSQDLEGAETQYF
TRBJ2-2,TRBV7-2,CASSAFTGELFF
TRBJ2-7,TRBV7-2,CASGKVGVDEQYF